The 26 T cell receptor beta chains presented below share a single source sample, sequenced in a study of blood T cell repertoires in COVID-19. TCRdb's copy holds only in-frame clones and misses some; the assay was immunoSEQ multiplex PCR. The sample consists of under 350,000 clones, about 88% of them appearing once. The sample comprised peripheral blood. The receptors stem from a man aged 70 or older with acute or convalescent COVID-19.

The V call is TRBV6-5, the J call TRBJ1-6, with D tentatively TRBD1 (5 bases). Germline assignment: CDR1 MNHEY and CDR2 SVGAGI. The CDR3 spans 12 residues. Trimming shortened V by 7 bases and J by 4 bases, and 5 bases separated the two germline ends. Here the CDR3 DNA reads TGTGCCAGCACAGGGTATAATTCACCCCTCCACTTT. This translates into CASTGYNSPLHF.

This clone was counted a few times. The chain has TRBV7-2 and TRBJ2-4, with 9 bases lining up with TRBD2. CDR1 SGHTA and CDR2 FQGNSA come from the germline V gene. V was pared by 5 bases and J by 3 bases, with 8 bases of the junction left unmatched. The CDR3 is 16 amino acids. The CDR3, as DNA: TGTGCCAGCAGCCCCTGGACTAGCGTCCGCAAAAACATTCAGTACTTC. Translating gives CASSPWTSVRKNIQYF.

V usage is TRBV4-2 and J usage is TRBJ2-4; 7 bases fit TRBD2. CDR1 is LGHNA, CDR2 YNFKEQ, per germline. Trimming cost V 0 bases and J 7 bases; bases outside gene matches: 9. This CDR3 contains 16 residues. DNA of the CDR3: TGTGCCAGCAGCCAAGATCTGGGGGGGGTCTTTAACATTCAGTACTTC. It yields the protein CASSQDLGGVFNIQYF.

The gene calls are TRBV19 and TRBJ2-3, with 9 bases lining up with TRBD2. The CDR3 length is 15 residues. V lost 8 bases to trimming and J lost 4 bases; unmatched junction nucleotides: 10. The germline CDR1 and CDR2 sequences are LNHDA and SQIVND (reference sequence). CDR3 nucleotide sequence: TGTGCCAGTGGCGGGAGGGCCTCATCCTCAGATACGCAGTATTTT. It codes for CASGGRASSSDTQYF.

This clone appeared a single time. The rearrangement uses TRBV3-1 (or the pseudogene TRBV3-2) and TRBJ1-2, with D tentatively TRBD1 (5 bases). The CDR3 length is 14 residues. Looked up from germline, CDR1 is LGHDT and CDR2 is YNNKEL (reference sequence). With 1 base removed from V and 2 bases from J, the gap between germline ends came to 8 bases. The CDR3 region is CASSQARVNYGYTF. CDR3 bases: TGTGCCAGCAGCCAAGCCAGGGTAAACTATGGCTACACCTTC.

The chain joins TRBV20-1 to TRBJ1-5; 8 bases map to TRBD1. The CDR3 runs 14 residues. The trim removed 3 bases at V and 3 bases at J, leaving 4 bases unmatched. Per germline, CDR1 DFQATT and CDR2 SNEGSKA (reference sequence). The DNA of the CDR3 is TGCAGTGCTAGTCCAGGGGGCATCAATCAGCCCCAGCATTTT. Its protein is CSASPGGINQPQHF.

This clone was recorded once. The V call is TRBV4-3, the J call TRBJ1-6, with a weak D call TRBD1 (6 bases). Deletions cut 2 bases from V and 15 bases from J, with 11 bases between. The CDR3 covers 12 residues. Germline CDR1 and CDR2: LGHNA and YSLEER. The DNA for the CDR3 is TGCGCCAGCAGCCAAAGCGGACAGAACCTCCACTTT. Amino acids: CASSQSGQNLHF.

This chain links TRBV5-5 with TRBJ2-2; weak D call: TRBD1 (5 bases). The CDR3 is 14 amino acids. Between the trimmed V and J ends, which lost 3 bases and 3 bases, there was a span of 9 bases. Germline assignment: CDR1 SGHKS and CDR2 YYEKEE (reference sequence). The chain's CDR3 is CASSSDSYTGELFF. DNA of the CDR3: TGTGCCAGCAGCTCCGACAGCTACACCGGGGAGCTGTTTTTT.

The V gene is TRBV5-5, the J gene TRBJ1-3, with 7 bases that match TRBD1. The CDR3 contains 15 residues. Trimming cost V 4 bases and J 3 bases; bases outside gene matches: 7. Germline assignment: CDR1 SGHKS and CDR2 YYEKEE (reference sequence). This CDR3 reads CASSPRQGLGNTIYF. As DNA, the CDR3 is TGTGCCAGCAGCCCGAGACAGGGTCTTGGAAACACCATATATTTT.

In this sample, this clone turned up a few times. CDR3 DNA sequence: TGTGCCAGTAGTATAGGGGTCAGGGGGACTCCTCGCACTCAGCCCCAGCATTTT. This encodes CASSIGVRGTPRTQPQHF. V and J are TRBV19 and TRBJ1-5, with 7 bases fitting TRBD1. This CDR3 has 18 residues. Germline assignment: CDR1 LNHDA and CDR2 SQIVND (reference sequence). Trimming cost V 1 base and J 6 bases; bases outside gene matches: 15.

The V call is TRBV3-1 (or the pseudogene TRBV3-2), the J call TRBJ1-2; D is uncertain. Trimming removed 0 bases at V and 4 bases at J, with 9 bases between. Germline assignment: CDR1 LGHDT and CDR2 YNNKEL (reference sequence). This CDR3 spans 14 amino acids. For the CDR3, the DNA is TGTGCCAGCAGCCAAGATGCCAGAACCTATGGCTACACCTTC. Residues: CASSQDARTYGYTF.

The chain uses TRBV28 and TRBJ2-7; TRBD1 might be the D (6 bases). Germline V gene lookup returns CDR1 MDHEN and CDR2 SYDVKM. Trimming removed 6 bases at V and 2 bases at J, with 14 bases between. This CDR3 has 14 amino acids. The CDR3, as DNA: TGTGCCAGCAGGAGTACAGGGAGTACCTACGAGCAGTACTTC. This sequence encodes CASRSTGSTYEQYF.

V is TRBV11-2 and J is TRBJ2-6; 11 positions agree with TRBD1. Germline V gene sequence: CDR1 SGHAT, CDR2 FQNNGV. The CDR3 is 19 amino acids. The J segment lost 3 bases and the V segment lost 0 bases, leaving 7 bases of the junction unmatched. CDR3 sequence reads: CASSLDLWTGGVGANVLTF. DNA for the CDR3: TGTGCCAGCAGCTTAGATCTATGGACAGGGGGCGTTGGGGCCAACGTCCTGACTTTC.

The CDR3 sequence is CASSGLAVGGGTDTQYF. The CDR3 nucleotides are TGTGCCAGCTCGGGACTAGCGGTGGGAGGAGGCACAGATACGCAGTATTTT. This chain uses TRBV18 with TRBJ2-3, with TRBD2 identical over 11 bases. Per germline, CDR1 KGHSH and CDR2 LQKENI. The CDR3 runs to 17 residues. With V trimmed by 6 bases and J by 1 base, 9 bases remained unmatched.

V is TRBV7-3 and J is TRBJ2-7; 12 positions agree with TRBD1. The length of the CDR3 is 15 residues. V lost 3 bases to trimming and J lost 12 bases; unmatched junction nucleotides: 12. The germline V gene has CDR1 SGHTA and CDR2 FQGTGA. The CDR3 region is CASSFSGQGALQLYF. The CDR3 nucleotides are TGTGCCAGCAGCTTCTCGGGACAGGGGGCGCTCCAGCTGTACTTC.

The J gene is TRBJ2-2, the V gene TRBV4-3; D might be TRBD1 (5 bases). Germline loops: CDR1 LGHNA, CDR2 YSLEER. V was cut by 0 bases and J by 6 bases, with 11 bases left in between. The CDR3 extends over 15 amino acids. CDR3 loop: CASSQDREHPGELFF. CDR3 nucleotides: TGCGCCAGCAGCCAAGACAGGGAACACCCCGGGGAGCTGTTTTTT.

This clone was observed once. The CDR3 protein is CASSSTLAGIDTQYF. The CDR3 nucleotides are TGTGCCAGCAGCTCAACACTAGCGGGGATAGATACGCAGTATTTT. This chain links TRBV7-8 with TRBJ2-3; 10 nucleotides align to TRBD2. V lost 4 bases and J lost 5; bases outside the gene matches: 6. CDR1 is SGHVS, CDR2 FQNEAQ, per germline. CDR3 length: 15 amino acids.

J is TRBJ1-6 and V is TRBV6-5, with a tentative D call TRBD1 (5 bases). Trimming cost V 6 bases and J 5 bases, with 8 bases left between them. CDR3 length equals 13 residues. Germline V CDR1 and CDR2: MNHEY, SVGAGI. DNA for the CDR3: TGTGCCAGCAGGGAGGGGAATAATTCACCCCTCCACTTT. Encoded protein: CASREGNNSPLHF.

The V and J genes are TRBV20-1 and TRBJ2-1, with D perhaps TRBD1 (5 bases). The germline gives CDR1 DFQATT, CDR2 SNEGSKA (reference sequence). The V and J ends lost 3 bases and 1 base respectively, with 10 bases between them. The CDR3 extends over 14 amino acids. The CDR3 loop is CSASYQGSYNEQFF. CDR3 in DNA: TGCAGTGCTAGTTATCAGGGTTCCTACAATGAGCAGTTCTTC.

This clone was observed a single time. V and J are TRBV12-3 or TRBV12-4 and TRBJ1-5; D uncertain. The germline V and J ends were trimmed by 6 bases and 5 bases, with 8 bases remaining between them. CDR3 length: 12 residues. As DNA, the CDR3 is TGTGCCAGCAGCGACACATATCAGCCCCAGCATTTT. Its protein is CASSDTYQPQHF.

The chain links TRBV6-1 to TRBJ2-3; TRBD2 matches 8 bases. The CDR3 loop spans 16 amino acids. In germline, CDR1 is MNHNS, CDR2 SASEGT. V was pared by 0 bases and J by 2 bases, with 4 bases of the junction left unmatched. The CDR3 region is CASSEAWRGATDTQYF. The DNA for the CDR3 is TGTGCCAGCAGTGAAGCGTGGCGGGGGGCCACAGATACGCAGTATTTT.

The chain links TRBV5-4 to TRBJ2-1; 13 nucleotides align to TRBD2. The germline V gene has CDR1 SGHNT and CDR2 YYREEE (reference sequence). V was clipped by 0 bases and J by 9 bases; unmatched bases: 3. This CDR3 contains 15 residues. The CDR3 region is CASSLELAGGSEQFF. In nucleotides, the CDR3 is TGTGCCAGCAGCTTGGAACTAGCGGGGGGGAGTGAGCAGTTCTTC.

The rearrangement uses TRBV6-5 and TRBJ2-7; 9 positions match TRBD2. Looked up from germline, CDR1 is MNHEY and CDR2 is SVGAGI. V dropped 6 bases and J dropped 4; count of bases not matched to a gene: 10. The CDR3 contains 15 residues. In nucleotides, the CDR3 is TGTGCCAGCAGGGCCAGCGGGGGGCCAGATTACGAGCAGTACTTC. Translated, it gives CASRASGGPDYEQYF.

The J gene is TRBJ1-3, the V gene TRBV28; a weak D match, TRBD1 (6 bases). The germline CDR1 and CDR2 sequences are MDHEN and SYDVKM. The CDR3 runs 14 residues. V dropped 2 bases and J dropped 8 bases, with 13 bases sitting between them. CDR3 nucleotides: TGTGCCAGCAGTTTAACGGGGGGCTGGGACACCATATATTTT. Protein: CASSLTGGWDTIYF.

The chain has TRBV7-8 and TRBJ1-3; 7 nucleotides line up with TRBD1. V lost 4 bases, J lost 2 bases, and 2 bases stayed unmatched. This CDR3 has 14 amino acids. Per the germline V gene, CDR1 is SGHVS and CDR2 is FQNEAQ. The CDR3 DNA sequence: TGTGCCAGCAGCTGGGACAGAGCTGGAAACACCATATATTTT. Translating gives CASSWDRAGNTIYF.

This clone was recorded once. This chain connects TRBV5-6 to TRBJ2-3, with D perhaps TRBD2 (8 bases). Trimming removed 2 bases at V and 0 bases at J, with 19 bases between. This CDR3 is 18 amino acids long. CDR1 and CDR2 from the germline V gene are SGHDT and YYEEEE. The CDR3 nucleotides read TGTGCCAGCAGCTTCCGGGAGGGGGCCCCGTCTAGCACAGATACGCAGTATTTT. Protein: CASSFREGAPSSTDTQYF.